What follows are 5 T cell receptor beta chains derived from one specimen sequenced in a study of kidney transplant recipient with SARS-CoV-2 infection. Using its own MiXCR run on the reads, TCRdb lists one record per CDR3 protein. The sample yields 200,000 to 300,000 distinct CDR3 sequences, 25% to 35% seen once. The source material was a blood sample, sampled at baseline and on day 111 from a kidney transplant recipient. These TCRs come from a male patient between 25 and 40 years old who had COVID-19 and was a kidney transplant recipient. A subset of T cells may come from the graft donor.

The sample holds many counts of this clonotype. This chain links TRBV3-1 with TRBJ1-1; weak D call: TRBD1 (5 bases). Trimming took 2 bases from V and 4 from J, leaving 17 bases between them. Germline CDR1 LGHDT, CDR2 YNNKEL (reference sequence). CDR3 length equals 16 residues. For the CDR3, the DNA is TGTGCCAGCAGCCAAAGGAGGGGACCTTGGGCCACTGAAGCTTTCTTT. This gives the protein CASSQRRGPWATEAFF.

Notes on this clonotype: Possible read error: a much larger clone is one base away. The chain couples TRBV10-3 to TRBJ1-1; D may be TRBD1 (6 bases). Germline V lookup: CDR1 ENHRY, CDR2 SYGVKD. This CDR3 spans 12 amino acids. The CDR3 nucleotides read TGTACCATCAGCTCAGGGGTTACTGAAGCTTTCTTT. Encoded protein: CTISSGVTEAFF.

Note on this clonotype: Just one base apart from a much larger clone, this may be a read error. J is TRBJ1-2 and V is TRBV5-5; D ambiguous. The V end lost 6 bases, the J end lost 4 bases, and 22 bases lay between the germline ends. The CDR3 totals 16 residues. From germline, CDR1 is SGHKS and CDR2 YYEKEE (reference sequence). This CDR3 is CASTERVSRKTYGYTF. CDR3 in DNA: TGTGCCAGCACAGAGCGTGTCTCGCGAAAGACCTATGGCTACACCTTC.

Ten or more counts support this clonotype. The V and J genes are TRBV11-3 and TRBJ1-1; 7 positions match TRBD1. The CDR3 has 13 amino acids. Germline V gives CDR1 SGHNT, CDR2 YENEEA. V was pared by 5 bases and J by 7 bases, with 7 bases of the junction left unmatched. The DNA for the CDR3 is TGTGCCAGCAGCCCAGGGACAGCGAATGAAGCTTTCTTT. Translating gives CASSPGTANEAFF. The full variable domain, in which reference TRBV11-3 and TRBJ1-1 provide the parts outside the CDR3, is EAGVVQSPRYKIIEKKQPVAFWCNPISGHNTLYWYLQNLGQGPELLIRYENEEAVDDSQLPKDRFSAERLKGVDSTLKIQPAELGDSAVYLCASSPGTANEAFFGQGTRLTVV.

This clonotype has only one observation. One base away lies a much larger clone, so this may be a sequencing read error. This chain joins TRBV7-2 and TRBJ1-5; D possibly corresponds to TRBD1 (5 bases). Germline CDR1 is SGHTA and CDR2 is FQGNSA. The CDR3 contains 14 residues. The V end lost 8 bases, the J end lost 6 bases, and 17 bases lay between the germline ends. In DNA form, the CDR3 reads TGTGCCAGCGGCACCCGACAGCGCCCTCAGCCCCAGCATTTT. Translation gives CASGTRQRPQPQHF.